This T cell receptor beta chain was observed in a study of blood T cell repertoires in COVID-19. Looking at the study overall: Samples came from the United States, Italy and Spain, spanning acute and convalescent COVID-19. PBMCs, B-cell-depleted T cells, or T cells were the source of the cDNA or gDNA that made up the material.

V was trimmed by 6 bases and J by 3 bases, leaving 31 bases between them. CDR3 length: 19 residues. Germline assignment: CDR1 SGDLS and CDR2 YYNGEE. Original methodology: The assay estimated nucleated cells by amplifying reference gene primers. Repertoires were generated with immunoSEQ multiplex PCR, while TCRdb's copy carries only in-frame clones and drops some. D and trimming were read from the DNA, whereas the V and J calls and clone size are those reported in that table. The sample consists of more than 60,000 clones, about nine tenths of them appearing once. The TCR comes from a man aged 50 or older with active COVID-19. This chain connects TRBV9 to TRBJ2-7; perhaps TRBD2 as D (6 bases). Sequenced input: peripheral blood. The CDR3 region has the DNA TGTGCCAGCAACCCCACTCGGAGGGGACCCTCCCGCGTCGACTACGAGCAGTACTTC. Amino acid sequence: CASNPTRRGPSRVDYEQYF.